The 9 T cell receptor beta chains below all came from one sample that was sequenced in a study of Ad26.COV2.S vaccination and SARS-CoV-2 variants. Here immunoSEQ multiplex PCR was the method, and the copy in TCRdb shows in-frame clones only, minus some. The sample yields roughly 400,000 clones, roughly 91% seen once. Treatment described: roughly 18 received Ad26.COV2.S at low or high dose, single or two shots; about 5 received placebo; per-sample allocation not given. All samples were drawn on day 63, counting from the first vaccine or placebo injection. The sample here was peripheral blood, taken in a trial of Ad26.COV2.S vaccine versus placebo. The receptors shown here come from a person aged 18-60 years who received the Ad26.COV2.S COVID-19 vaccine or a placebo.

The rearrangement uses TRBV18 and TRBJ2-5; 12 positions match TRBD2. The CDR3 is 16 amino acids. Germline trimming cut 3 bases from V and 5 bases from J; bases unmatched to any gene: 7. Germline CDR1 reads KGHSH; CDR2 reads LQKENI. CDR3 DNA sequence: TGTGCCAGCTCACCTGAACTAGCGGGAGGACGGGAGACCCAGTACTTC. It yields the protein CASSPELAGGRETQYF.

The rearrangement links TRBV20-1 to TRBJ2-2; tentatively, D is TRBD1 or TRBD2 (6 bases each). The germline V and J ends were trimmed by 3 bases and 6 bases, with 14 bases remaining between them. Germline-derived CDR1 and CDR2 are DFQATT and SNEGSKA (reference sequence). The length of the CDR3 is 14 residues. The CDR3 loop is CSASGTRGPGELFF. CDR3 coding DNA: TGCAGTGCTAGTGGTACCCGGGGGCCCGGGGAGCTGTTTTTT.

This clone was observed a few times. The rearrangement uses TRBV19 and TRBJ2-7, with a weak D call TRBD2 (6 bases). The germline CDR1 and CDR2 sequences are LNHDA and SQIVND (reference sequence). V was cut by 1 base and J by 2 bases, with 6 bases left in between. The length of the CDR3 is 13 residues. The DNA of the CDR3 is TGTGCCAGTAGTATAGGCGGGGCCTACGAGCAGTACTTC. It encodes CASSIGGAYEQYF. The full variable domain, rest sourced from reference TRBV19 and TRBJ2-7, is DGGITQSPKYLFRKEGQNVTLSCEQNLNHDAMYWYRQDPGQGLRLIYYSQIVNDFQKGDIAEGYSVSREKKESFPLTVTSAQKNPTAFYLCASSIGGAYEQYFGPGTRLTVT.

V gene TRBV19 combines with J gene TRBJ1-2; D is unclear. The V and J ends lost 3 bases and 1 base respectively, with 6 bases between them. CDR3 size: 13 residues. Germline CDR1 is LNHDA and CDR2 is SQIVND (reference sequence). In nucleotides, the CDR3 is TGTGCCAGTAGTATTCAGTTTAACTATGGCTACACCTTC. It is translated as CASSIQFNYGYTF.

The chain carries TRBV6-2 or TRBV6-3 and TRBJ2-3; 13 nucleotides agree with TRBD2. Germline V gene sequence: CDR1 MNHEY, CDR2 SVGEGT. CDR3 length equals 15 residues. Trimming at V came to 4 bases and at J to 6 bases, leaving 4 bases not matched to a gene. This CDR3 reads CASSSSTSGRDTQYF. The CDR3 nucleotides read TGTGCCAGCAGTTCCTCGACTAGCGGGAGGGATACGCAGTATTTT.

The rearrangement links TRBV4-2 to TRBJ2-7; D gene unclear. Germline V gene data show CDR1 as LGHNA and CDR2 as YNFKEQ. The CDR3 is 15 residues long. The V gene lost 4 bases and the J gene lost 2 bases, with 15 bases spanning the gap. The CDR3 is CASSRTGGGPYEQYF. CDR3 DNA: TGTGCCAGCAGCCGTACTGGCGGTGGTCCCTACGAGCAGTACTTC.

V and J are TRBV5-1 and TRBJ1-6; D call uncertain. Germline-derived CDR1 and CDR2 are SGHRS and YFSETQ. Trimming stripped 2 bases from V and 1 base from J, with 10 bases between. The CDR3 length is 16 residues. CDR3 protein: CASSFQDLSYNSPLHF. In nucleotides, the CDR3 is TGCGCCAGCAGCTTCCAGGACTTGTCCTATAATTCACCCCTCCACTTT. The full variable domain, rest sourced from reference TRBV5-1 and TRBJ1-6, is KAGVTQTPRYLIKTRGQQVTLSCSPISGHRSVSWYQQTPGQGLQFLFEYFSETQRNKGNFPGRFSGRQFSNSRSEMNVSTLELGDSALYLCASSFQDLSYNSPLHFGNGTRLTVT.

The chain combines TRBV7-2 with TRBJ1-1; tentatively, D is TRBD1 (6 bases). The germline gives CDR1 SGHTA, CDR2 FQGNSA. V gave up 3 bases and J gave up 1 base, with 9 bases separating them. This CDR3 is built from 14 residues. The CDR3 nucleotides read TGTGCCAGCAGCTTGAGGACAGAGAACACTGAAGCTTTCTTT. This encodes CASSLRTENTEAFF.

The rearrangement links TRBV5-1 to TRBJ2-1; 9 positions agree with TRBD1. CDR1 is SGHRS, CDR2 YFSETQ, per germline. The V segment lost 4 bases and the J segment 8 bases; nucleotides outside the gene matches: 7. The CDR3 is made up of 14 amino acids. Here the CDR3 reads CASSGQGLFDEQFF. CDR3 DNA sequence: TGCGCCAGCAGCGGACAGGGGCTGTTCGATGAGCAGTTCTTC.